The clone carrying this T cell receptor (beta chain) occurred many times. The antigen is undetermined. This CDR3 is built from 13 residues. CDR1 and CDR2 (germline): LNHDA, SQIVND (reference sequence). Trimming removed 1 base from V and 6 bases from J, with 7 bases in between. This specimen belongs to a study of CD8+CD57+ T cells in acquired aplastic anemia. General study results and limits: Patients did not significantly differ from controls in CD8+ Simpson's diversity.

Template material for TCR beta VDJ and CDR3 profiling consisted of genomic DNA. One entry per CDR3 protein, called by TCRdb with MiXCR from the reads. The table shows roughly 160,000 distinct CDR3 sequences, with about three fifths occurring only once. The chain has TRBV19 and TRBJ2-1; D perhaps matches TRBD2 (5 bases). The receptor was derived from a human donor in good health. Sequences were obtained from sorted CD4+, CD8+, or CD8+CD57+ T cells (not recorded which) from PBMCs. CDR3 region: CASSIGEGNEQFF. For the CDR3, the DNA is TGTGCCAGTAGTATAGGTGAGGGCAATGAGCAGTTCTTC.